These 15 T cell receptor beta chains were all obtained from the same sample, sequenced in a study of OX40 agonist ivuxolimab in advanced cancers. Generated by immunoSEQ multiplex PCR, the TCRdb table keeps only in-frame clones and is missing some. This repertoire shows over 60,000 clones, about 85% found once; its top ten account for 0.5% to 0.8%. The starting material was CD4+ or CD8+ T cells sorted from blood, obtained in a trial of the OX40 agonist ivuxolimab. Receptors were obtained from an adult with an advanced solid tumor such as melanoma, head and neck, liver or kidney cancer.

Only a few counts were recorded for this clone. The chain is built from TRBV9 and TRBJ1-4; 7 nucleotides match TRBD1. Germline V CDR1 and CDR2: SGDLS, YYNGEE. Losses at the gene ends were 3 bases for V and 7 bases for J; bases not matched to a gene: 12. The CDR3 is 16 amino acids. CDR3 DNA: TGTGCCAGCAGCGAGGGGCCCAGGGAGGGGGCTGAAAAACTGTTTTTT. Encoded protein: CASSEGPREGAEKLFF.

CDR3 sequence (DNA): TGTGCCAGCGGGGGCCCGGGACGGCTTTTGTCACCCCTCCACTTT. Encoded protein: CASGGPGRLLSPLHF. The chain carries TRBV6-5 and TRBJ1-6, with a tentative D call TRBD1 (6 bases). Germline assignment: CDR1 MNHEY and CDR2 SVGAGI. The germline V and J ends were trimmed by 8 bases and 10 bases, with 21 bases remaining between them. The CDR3 length is 15 residues.

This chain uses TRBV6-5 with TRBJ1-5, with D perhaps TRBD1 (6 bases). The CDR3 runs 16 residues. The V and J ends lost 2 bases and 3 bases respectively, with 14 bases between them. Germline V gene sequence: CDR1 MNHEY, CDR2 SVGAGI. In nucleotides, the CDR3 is TGTGCCAGCAGTTACACCTCCACAGGGAACAATCAGCCCCAGCATTTT. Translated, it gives CASSYTSTGNNQPQHF.

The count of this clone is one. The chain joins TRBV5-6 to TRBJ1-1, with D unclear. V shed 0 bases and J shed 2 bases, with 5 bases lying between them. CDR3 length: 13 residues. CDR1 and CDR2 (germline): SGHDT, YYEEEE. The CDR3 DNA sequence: TGTGCCAGCAGCTTGGTTGTCAACACTGAAGCTTTCTTT. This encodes CASSLVVNTEAFF.

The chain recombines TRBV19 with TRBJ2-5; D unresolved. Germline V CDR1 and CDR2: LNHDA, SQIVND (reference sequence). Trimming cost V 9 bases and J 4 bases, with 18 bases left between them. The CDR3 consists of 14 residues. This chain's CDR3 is CASGSIGGVETQYF. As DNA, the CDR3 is TGTGCCAGCGGGTCTATTGGCGGAGTAGAGACCCAGTACTTC.

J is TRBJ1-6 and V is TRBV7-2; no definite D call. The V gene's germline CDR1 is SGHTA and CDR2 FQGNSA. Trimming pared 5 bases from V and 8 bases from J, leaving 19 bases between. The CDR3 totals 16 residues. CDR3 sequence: CASSPSWGFSDSPLHF. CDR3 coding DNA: TGTGCCAGCAGCCCGAGCTGGGGTTTTTCTGATTCACCCCTCCACTTT.

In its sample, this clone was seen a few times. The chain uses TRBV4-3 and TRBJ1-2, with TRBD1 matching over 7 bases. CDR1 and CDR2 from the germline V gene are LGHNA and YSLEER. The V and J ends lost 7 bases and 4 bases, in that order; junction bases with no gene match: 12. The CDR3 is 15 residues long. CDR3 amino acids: CASTRDRAFPYGYTF. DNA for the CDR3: TGCGCCAGCACCCGGGACAGAGCTTTCCCCTATGGCTACACCTTC.

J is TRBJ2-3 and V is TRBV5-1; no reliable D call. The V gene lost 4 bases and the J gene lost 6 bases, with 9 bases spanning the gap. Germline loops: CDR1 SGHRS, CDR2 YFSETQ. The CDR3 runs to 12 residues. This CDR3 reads CASSQSWDTQYF. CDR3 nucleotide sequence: TGCGCCAGCAGCCAATCATGGGATACGCAGTATTTT. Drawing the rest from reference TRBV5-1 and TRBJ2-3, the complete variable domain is KAGVTQTPRYLIKTRGQQVTLSCSPISGHRSVSWYQQTPGQGLQFLFEYFSETQRNKGNFPGRFSGRQFSNSRSEMNVSTLELGDSALYLCASSQSWDTQYFGPGTRLTVL.

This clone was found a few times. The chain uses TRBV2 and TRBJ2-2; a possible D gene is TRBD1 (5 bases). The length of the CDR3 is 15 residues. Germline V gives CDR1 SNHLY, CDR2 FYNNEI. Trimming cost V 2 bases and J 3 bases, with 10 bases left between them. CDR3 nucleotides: TGTGCCAGCAGTGAACCGCAGGGATACACCGGGGAGCTGTTTTTT. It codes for CASSEPQGYTGELFF.

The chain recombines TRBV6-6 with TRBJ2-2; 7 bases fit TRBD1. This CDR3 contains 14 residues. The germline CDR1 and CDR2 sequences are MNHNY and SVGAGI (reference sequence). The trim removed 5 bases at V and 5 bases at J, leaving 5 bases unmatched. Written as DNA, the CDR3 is TGTGCCAGCAGTACGGGACAGAGGACCGGGGAGCTGTTTTTT. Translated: CASSTGQRTGELFF.

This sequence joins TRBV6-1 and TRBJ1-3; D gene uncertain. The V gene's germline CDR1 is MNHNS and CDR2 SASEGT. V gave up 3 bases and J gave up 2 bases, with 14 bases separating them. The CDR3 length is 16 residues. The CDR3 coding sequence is TGTGCCAGCAGTGACCGTCTTCGCCCCCCTGGAAACACCATATATTTT. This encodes CASSDRLRPPGNTIYF.

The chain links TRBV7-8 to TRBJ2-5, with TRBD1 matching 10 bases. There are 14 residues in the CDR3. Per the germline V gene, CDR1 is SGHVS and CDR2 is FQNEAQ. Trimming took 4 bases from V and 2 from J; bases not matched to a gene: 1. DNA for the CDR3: TGTGCCAGCAGCTGGGGACAGGGGCAAGAGACCCAGTACTTC. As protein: CASSWGQGQETQYF.

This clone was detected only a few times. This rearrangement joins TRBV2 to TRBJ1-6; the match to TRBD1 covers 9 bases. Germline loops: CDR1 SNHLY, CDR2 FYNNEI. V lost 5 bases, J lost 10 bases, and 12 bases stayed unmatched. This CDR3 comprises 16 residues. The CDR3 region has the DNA TGTGCCAGCAGTAATACAGGGGGCGGCTTAGGGTCACCCCTCCACTTT. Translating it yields CASSNTGGGLGSPLHF.

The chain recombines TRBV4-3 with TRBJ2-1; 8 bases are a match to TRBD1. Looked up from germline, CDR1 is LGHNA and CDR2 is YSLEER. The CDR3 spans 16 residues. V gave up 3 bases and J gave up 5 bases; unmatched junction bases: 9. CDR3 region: CASSHAAGTGHNEQFF. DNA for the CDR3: TGCGCCAGCAGCCATGCAGCCGGGACAGGACACAATGAGCAGTTCTTC.

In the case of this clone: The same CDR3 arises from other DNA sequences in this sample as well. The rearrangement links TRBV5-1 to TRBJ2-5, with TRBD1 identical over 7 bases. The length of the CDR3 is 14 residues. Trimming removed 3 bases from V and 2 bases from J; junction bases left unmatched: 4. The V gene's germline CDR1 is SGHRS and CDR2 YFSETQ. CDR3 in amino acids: CASSWGTVQETQYF. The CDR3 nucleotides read TGCGCCAGCAGCTGGGGGACAGTACAAGAGACCCAGTACTTC.